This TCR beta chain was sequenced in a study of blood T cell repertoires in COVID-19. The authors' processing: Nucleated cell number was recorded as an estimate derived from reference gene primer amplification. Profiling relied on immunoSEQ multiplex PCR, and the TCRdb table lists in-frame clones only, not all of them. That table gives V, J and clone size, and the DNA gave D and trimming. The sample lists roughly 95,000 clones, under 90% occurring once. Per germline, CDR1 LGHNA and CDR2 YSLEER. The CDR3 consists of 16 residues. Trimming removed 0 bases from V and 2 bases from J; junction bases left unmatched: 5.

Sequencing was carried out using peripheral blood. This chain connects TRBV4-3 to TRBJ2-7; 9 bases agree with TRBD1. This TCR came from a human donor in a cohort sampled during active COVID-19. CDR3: CASSQDGRQGAYEQYF. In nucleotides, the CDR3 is TGCGCCAGCAGCCAAGATGGGCGACAGGGGGCCTACGAGCAGTACTTC.